This record concerns one TCR beta chain sequence. This sample was included in a study of blood T cell repertoires in COVID-19. Trimming removed 1 base from V and 1 base from J, with 9 bases in between. The germline V gene has CDR1 PRHDT and CDR2 FYEKMQ (reference sequence). This CDR3 spans 15 amino acids. This table comes from immunoSEQ multiplex PCR, and its TCRdb copy is limited to in-frame clones, with some not included. The sample has about 210,000 clones, about 87% seen once. This TCR was recovered from a man between 65 and 79 years old with acute or convalescent COVID-19. The chain is built from TRBV13 and TRBJ2-3, with D possibly matching TRBD2 (5 bases). Sequenced sample: peripheral blood. The CDR3 DNA reads as TGTGCCAGCAGCTTAGACGGGAAGGGCACAGATACGCAGTATTTT. Translation gives CASSLDGKGTDTQYF.